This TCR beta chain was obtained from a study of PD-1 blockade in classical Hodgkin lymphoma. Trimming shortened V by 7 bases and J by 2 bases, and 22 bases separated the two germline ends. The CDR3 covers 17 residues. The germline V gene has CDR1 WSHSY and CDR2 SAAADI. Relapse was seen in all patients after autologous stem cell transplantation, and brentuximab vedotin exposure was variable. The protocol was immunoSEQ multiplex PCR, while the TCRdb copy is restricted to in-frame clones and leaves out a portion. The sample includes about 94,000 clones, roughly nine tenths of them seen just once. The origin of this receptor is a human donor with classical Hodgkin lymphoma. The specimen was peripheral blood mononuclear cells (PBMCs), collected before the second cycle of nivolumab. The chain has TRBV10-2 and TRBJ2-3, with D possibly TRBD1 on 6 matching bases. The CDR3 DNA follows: TGCGCCAGCACTTACTCTCTGGGGGCCTATAACACAGATACGCAGTATTTT. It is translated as CASTYSLGAYNTDTQYF.